This entry lists 27 T cell receptor beta chains sequenced from one sample in a study of tissue T cells after allogeneic stem cell transplantation. Measured with immunoSEQ multiplex PCR; TCRdb has only the in-frame clones, and not every one. The sample includes tens of thousands of clones, over 85% of them seen just once. This specimen was blood, taken before transplantation. The source of these receptors is a woman aged 35 to 75 who later had graft-versus-host disease after an allogeneic stem cell transplant.

The CDR3 sequence is CASSESSGSSYEQYF. For the CDR3, the DNA is TGTGCCAGCAGTGAATCTAGCGGGAGCTCCTACGAGCAGTACTTC. This chain connects TRBV25-1 to TRBJ2-7, with 10 bases fitting TRBD2. The J segment lost 0 bases and the V segment lost 1 base, leaving 0 bases of the junction unmatched. CDR3 size: 15 residues. Germline V gene sequence: CDR1 MGHDK, CDR2 SYGVNS.

The chain has TRBV5-1 and TRBJ2-3; D ambiguous. The CDR3 has 12 amino acids. CDR1 SGHRS and CDR2 YFSETQ come from the germline V gene. V lost 2 bases and J 6 bases, leaving 7 bases between the germline ends. For the CDR3, the DNA is TGCGCCAGCAGCTTTTCGGAGGATACGCAGTATTTT. Protein sequence: CASSFSEDTQYF.

CDR3 bases: TGTGCCAGCGGTGGGAGAGAGACCCAGTACTTC. It specifies CASGGRETQYF. V and J are TRBV28 and TRBJ2-5; D may be TRBD2 (5 bases). The CDR3 is 11 amino acids. Trimming removed 8 bases from V and 4 bases from J, with 8 bases in between. In germline, CDR1 is MDHEN, CDR2 SYDVKM. Full variable domain (outside the CDR3, taken from reference TRBV28 and TRBJ2-5): DVKVTQSSRYLVKRTGEKVFLECVQDMDHENMFWYRQDPGLGLRLIYFSYDVKMKEKGDIPEGYSVSREKKERFSLILESASTNQTSMYLCASGGRETQYFGPGTRLLVL.

This chain connects TRBV28 to TRBJ2-7; 9 bases line up with TRBD1. Looked up from germline, CDR1 is MDHEN and CDR2 is SYDVKM. Trimming cost V 6 bases and J 0 bases; bases outside gene matches: 6. The CDR3 loop spans 15 amino acids. This CDR3 is CASRSGTGSSYEQYF. In DNA form, the CDR3 reads TGTGCCAGCAGATCCGGGACAGGGAGCTCCTACGAGCAGTACTTC.

This clone has only one observation. This chain connects TRBV30 to TRBJ1-5; tentative D call: TRBD1 (5 bases). Deletions cut 2 bases from V and 7 bases from J, with 15 bases between. Germline CDR1 GTSNPN, CDR2 SVGIG (reference sequence). The CDR3 sequence is 14 residues long. Here the CDR3 reads CAWSLPGSFQPQHF. For the CDR3, the DNA is TGTGCCTGGAGTCTTCCAGGGAGTTTCCAGCCCCAGCATTTT.

The genes are TRBV20-1 and TRBJ2-4; D gene uncertain. This CDR3 is built from 11 residues. Trimming removed 5 bases from V and 11 bases from J, with 13 bases in between. The V gene's germline CDR1 is DFQATT and CDR2 SNEGSKA (reference sequence). The CDR3 DNA reads TGCAGTGCTGAGGTCGGAGACCTTCAGTACTTC. It encodes CSAEVGDLQYF.

The gene calls are TRBV24-1 and TRBJ2-3; D is undetermined. This CDR3 region has 14 residues. V dropped 2 bases and J dropped 2 bases, with 7 bases sitting between them. Germline-derived CDR1 and CDR2 are KGHDR and SFDVKD. CDR3 region: CATSDSIFTDTQYF. The CDR3 DNA reads TGTGCCACCAGTGATTCGATCTTCACAGATACGCAGTATTTT.

The rearrangement uses TRBV7-9 and TRBJ1-2; D may be TRBD1 (5 bases). The CDR3 sequence is 14 residues long. Germline loops: CDR1 SEHNR, CDR2 FQNEAQ (reference sequence). V was clipped by 5 bases and J by 10 bases, with 20 bases between them. The CDR3 spells CASSPTRDSDYYTF. The CDR3 region has the DNA TGTGCCAGCAGCCCAACCCGGGACTCTGACTACTACACCTTC. Supplemented by reference TRBV7-9 and TRBJ1-2, the full variable domain reads DTGVSQNPRHKITKRGQNVTFRCDPISEHNRLYWYRQTLGQGPEFLTYFQNEAQLEKSRLLSDRFSAERPKGSFSTLEIQRTEQGDSAMYLCASSPTRDSDYYTFGSGTRLTVV.

This rearrangement joins TRBV19 to TRBJ2-1; 10 bases match TRBD2. V lost 8 bases, J lost 7 bases, and 8 bases stayed unmatched. Germline V gives CDR1 LNHDA, CDR2 SQIVND (reference sequence). This CDR3 has 14 residues. CDR3: CASLAGGLGNEQFF. The DNA for the CDR3 is TGTGCCAGTTTAGCGGGAGGATTAGGGAATGAGCAGTTCTTC.

The rearrangement uses TRBV5-4 and TRBJ2-7, with D perhaps TRBD2 (6 bases). Deletions cut 4 bases from V and 4 bases from J, with 12 bases between. The CDR3 sequence is 13 residues long. Looked up from germline, CDR1 is SGHNT and CDR2 is YYREEE (reference sequence). CDR3 sequence (DNA): TGTGCCAGCAGCATGGACCTAGCGTACGAGCAGTACTTC. Translation: CASSMDLAYEQYF.

The gene calls are TRBV3-1 (or the pseudogene TRBV3-2) and TRBJ1-4, with D maybe TRBD1 (5 bases). CDR3 length: 17 amino acids. V shed 0 bases and J shed 6 bases, with 17 bases lying between them. CDR1 is LGHDT, CDR2 YNNKEL, per germline (reference sequence). This chain's CDR3 is CASSQDPGSIGDEKLFF. The CDR3 nucleotides read TGTGCCAGCAGCCAAGATCCTGGTAGTATAGGGGATGAAAAACTGTTTTTT.

CDR3 sequence reads: CASSPGRRRNDGGNTIYF. For the CDR3, the DNA is TGTGCCAGCAGCCCGGGACGGAGAAGAAACGACGGTGGAAACACCATATATTTT. The gene calls are TRBV6-2 or TRBV6-3 and TRBJ1-3, with D tentatively TRBD1 (5 bases). The germline gives CDR1 MNHEY, CDR2 SVGEGT. The V end lost 6 bases, the J end lost 3 bases, and 24 bases lay between the germline ends. This CDR3 comprises 18 residues.

Only one count was recorded for this clone. The V call is TRBV6-1, the J call TRBJ2-7; possibly TRBD1 or TRBD2 for D (5 bases each). The CDR3 extends over 14 amino acids. V shed 3 bases and J shed 7 bases, with 16 bases lying between them. Per germline, CDR1 MNHNS and CDR2 SASEGT. The DNA for the CDR3 is TGTGCCAGCAGTGATGGGCAGGGTGAGGGGGAGCAGTACTTC. This translates into CASSDGQGEGEQYF.

This chain joins TRBV11-2 and TRBJ2-3, with 13 positions matching TRBD2. CDR1 is SGHAT and CDR2 is FQNNGV in the germline V gene. There are 16 residues in the CDR3. The V gene end was trimmed by 5 bases and the J gene end by 3 bases; junction bases not matched to a gene: 5. The CDR3 nucleotides read TGTGCCAGCAGCCGATGGACTAGCGGGAGTACAGATACGCAGTATTTT. It translates to CASSRWTSGSTDTQYF.

The chain joins TRBV12-5 to TRBJ2-3, with 16 bases fitting TRBD2. Per germline, CDR1 LGHNT and CDR2 FRNRAP. The CDR3 loop spans 19 amino acids. V lost 2 bases and J lost 0; bases outside the gene matches: 5. The CDR3 DNA reads TGTGCTAGTGGTTTGCCGGGACTAGCGGGAGGGCCGAGCACAGATACGCAGTATTTT. It translates to CASGLPGLAGGPSTDTQYF.

J is TRBJ1-1 and V is TRBV3-1 (or the pseudogene TRBV3-2); tentatively, D is TRBD1 (5 bases). Germline lookup yields CDR1 LGHDT and CDR2 YNNKEL (reference sequence). The CDR3 has 15 residues. Trimming took 4 bases from V and 0 from J, leaving 12 bases between them. CDR3 nucleotides: TGTGCCAGCAGCCGCCCAGGGCAGATGAACACTGAAGCTTTCTTT. Amino acid sequence: CASSRPGQMNTEAFF.

The chain uses TRBV7-6 and TRBJ2-2; D perhaps matches TRBD1 (5 bases). Germline CDR1 SGHVS, CDR2 FNYEAQ. The CDR3 totals 17 residues. The V gene lost 5 bases and the J gene lost 1 base, with 17 bases spanning the gap. CDR3 nucleotides: TGTGCCAGCAGCCTTTCTGTAGTGACAGAGAACACCGGGGAGCTGTTTTTT. It translates to CASSLSVVTENTGELFF. The whole variable domain, filled in from reference TRBV7-6 and TRBJ2-2, reads GAGVSQSPRYKVTKRGQDVALRCDPISGHVSLYWYRQALGQGPEFLTYFNYEAQQDKSGLPNDRFSAERPEGSISTLTIQRTEQRDSAMYRCASSLSVVTENTGELFFGEGSRLTVL.

Note on this clone: One end of the junction is discordant with germline, which a read error may explain. The V and J genes are TRBV4-1 and TRBJ2-1, with D possibly matching TRBD2 (5 bases). Germline V CDR1 and CDR2: MGHRA, YSYEKL. This CDR3 has 17 amino acids. This CDR3 reads CASSQGSVGSSYNEQFF. In DNA, the CDR3 is TGCGCCAGCAGTCAAGGTAGCGTGGGGAGCTCCTACAATGAGCAGTTCTTC.

The rearrangement joins TRBV6-2 or TRBV6-3 to TRBJ2-7; D remains ambiguous. The germline CDR1 and CDR2 sequences are MNHEY and SVGEGT. With 4 bases removed from V and 7 bases from J, the gap between germline ends came to 26 bases. The CDR3 has 17 residues. The CDR3, as DNA: TGTGCCAGCAGTTTATCTAATGGACGGTCGGTGTTTCGGGAGCAGTACTTC. It encodes CASSLSNGRSVFREQYF.

The chain employs TRBV5-5 and TRBJ1-4; D perhaps matches TRBD1 (6 bases). The CDR3 runs 15 residues. The germline V and J ends were trimmed by 5 bases and 0 bases, with 11 bases remaining between them. Germline V lookup: CDR1 SGHKS, CDR2 YYEKEE (reference sequence). Here the CDR3 reads CASSTGHATNEKLFF. DNA of the CDR3: TGTGCCAGCAGTACGGGACATGCAACTAATGAAAAACTGTTTTTT.

The V call is TRBV11-3, the J call TRBJ2-1, with 14 positions matching TRBD2. The V segment lost 5 bases and the J segment 6 bases; nucleotides outside the gene matches: 6. Germline V CDR1 and CDR2: SGHNT, YENEEA. This CDR3 has 16 amino acids. The CDR3 sequence is CASSREGTSGGNEQFF. Written as DNA, the CDR3 is TGTGCCAGCAGCCGGGAGGGGACTAGCGGGGGCAATGAGCAGTTCTTC.

The CDR3 DNA reads TGTGCCAGCTCACCCGCCGACAGCGGGAGAAGCACAGATACGCAGTATTTT. This translates into CASSPADSGRSTDTQYF. The chain joins TRBV18 to TRBJ2-3; 8 bases align to TRBD2. Germline loops: CDR1 KGHSH, CDR2 LQKENI. Trimming cost V 3 bases and J 0 bases; bases outside gene matches: 8. This CDR3 contains 17 residues.

J is TRBJ1-1 and V is TRBV18; D is possibly TRBD1 (5 bases). Per germline, CDR1 KGHSH and CDR2 LQKENI. The CDR3 has 13 residues. With 1 base removed from V and 5 bases from J, the gap between germline ends came to 8 bases. The CDR3 sequence is CASSPQGWTEAFF. The CDR3 DNA reads as TGTGCCAGCTCACCACAGGGGTGGACTGAAGCTTTCTTT.

The chain is built from TRBV5-6 and TRBJ2-1; 8 bases line up with TRBD2. The CDR3 runs 16 residues. Trimming at V came to 0 bases and at J to 1 base, leaving 3 bases not matched to a gene. CDR1 is SGHDT, CDR2 YYEEEE, per germline. The CDR3 spells CASSLGAGGSYNEQFF. CDR3 sequence (DNA): TGTGCCAGCAGCTTGGGGGCGGGAGGTTCCTACAATGAGCAGTTCTTC.

The V call is TRBV9, the J call TRBJ2-2; D is perhaps TRBD1 or TRBD2 (6 bases each). Germline V gene data show CDR1 as SGDLS and CDR2 as YYNGEE. Deletions cut 4 bases from V and 6 bases from J, with 22 bases between. The CDR3 spans 17 residues. CDR3 amino acids: CASSPKTTYREAGELFF. CDR3 sequence (DNA): TGTGCCAGCAGCCCGAAAACTACATACAGGGAGGCCGGGGAGCTGTTTTTT.

V gene TRBV7-2 combines with J gene TRBJ1-6; D may be TRBD1 (5 bases). Trimming took 5 bases from V and 10 from J, leaving 21 bases between them. CDR3 length equals 16 residues. The germline gives CDR1 SGHTA, CDR2 FQGNSA. This CDR3 is CASSLTGTREASPLHF. CDR3 in DNA: TGTGCCAGCAGCCTGACCGGGACTCGGGAGGCATCACCCCTCCACTTT.

The rearrangement joins TRBV18 to TRBJ2-1, with TRBD1 matching 8 bases. Germline V gives CDR1 KGHSH, CDR2 LQKENI. Losses at the gene ends were 4 bases for V and 0 bases for J; bases not matched to a gene: 5. The CDR3 runs 16 residues. CDR3 region: CASSHNRGSSYNEQFF. Written as DNA, the CDR3 is TGTGCCAGCTCACATAACAGGGGGAGCTCCTACAATGAGCAGTTCTTC.